This T cell receptor (beta chain) derives from a study of T cell repertoires in cytomegalovirus infection. About the research overall: It can be stated that public TCR beta signatures indicated CMV infection as well as a matching HLA type. Study-wide results and limits: Cumulative frequency (of public TCR beta family members) identified carriers of CMV plus the relevant HLA. Ex vivo, HLA-C-restricted CMV-specific TCR beta clonotypes prevailed over the rest of the response.

The CDR3 is 14 amino acids. Germline CDR1 and CDR2: MNHNY and SVGAGI (reference sequence). With V trimmed by 7 bases and J by 5 bases, 8 bases remained unmatched. Each CDR3 protein is one row after TCRdb ran MiXCR on the reads. Among more than 400,000 distinct CDR3 sequences listed, about 26% were seen once. This clonotype was counted between two and nine times. What it binds is unknown. The rearrangement uses TRBV6-6 and TRBJ2-5; 9 positions agree with TRBD1. Sequencing used PBMCs. This receptor was identified in a human donor in good health (CMV status not recorded). Some clones in this sample may be carry-over from other donors' samples. The CDR3 reads CASMTGGKVETQYF. The CDR3, as DNA: TGTGCCAGCATGACAGGGGGGAAGGTGGAGACCCAGTACTTC.